Below, 27 T cell receptor beta chains from the same sample are listed, as sequenced in a study of blood T cells in healthy people across ages. A sample-barcoded 5' primer and a J-beta primer mix were used in a second PCR of roughly 6 to 11 cycles. One entry per CDR3 protein results from TCRdb running MiXCR on the 5' RACE reads. The sample shows some 880,000 distinct CDR3 sequences, approximately 35% of them seen only once. The sequenced material came from blood. These receptors were taken from a man in his late teens or twenties in good health.

This clonotype occurred many times. The chain recombines TRBV6-2 or TRBV6-3 with TRBJ1-1; 7 bases are a match to TRBD1. Germline V CDR1 and CDR2: MNHEY, SVGEGT. The junction had 5 bases not matched to a gene; V was cut back by 6 bases and J by 4 bases. The CDR3 totals 13 residues. As DNA, the CDR3 is TGTGCCAGCAGCCCCCCAGGGGGCACTGAAGCTTTCTTT. It codes for CASSPPGGTEAFF.

The V call is TRBV29-1, the J call TRBJ1-4; D gene uncertain. Germline assignment: CDR1 SQVTM and CDR2 ANQGSEA. V was pared by 4 bases and J by 6 bases, with 9 bases between. There are 12 residues in the CDR3. CDR3 protein: CSVGVADEKLFF. CDR3 bases: TGCAGCGTTGGGGTGGCGGATGAAAAACTGTTTTTT. Full variable domain (outside the CDR3, taken from reference TRBV29-1 and TRBJ1-4): SAVISQKPSRDICQRGTSLTIQCQVDSQVTMMFWYRQQPGQSLTLIATANQGSEATYESGFVIDKFPISRPNLTFSTLTVSNMSPEDSSIYLCSVGVADEKLFFGSGTQLSVL.

To note about this clonotype: Given a much more abundant clone one base away, this may be a read error. The rearrangement joins TRBV15 to TRBJ1-2; D gene ambiguous. The CDR3 length is 15 residues. The germline V gene has CDR1 LNHNV and CDR2 YYDKDF (reference sequence). Trimming took 0 bases from V and 3 from J, leaving 11 bases between them. In DNA form, the CDR3 reads TGTGCCACCAGCAGAGATCAGTCCGTTTACTATGGCTACACCTTC. Protein product: CATSRDQSVYYGYTF.

CDR3 sequence reads: CASSLRGSLRGTSGGRNEQYF. The CDR3 nucleotides read TGTGCCAGCAGTTTGAGGGGGAGCCTCCGCGGGACTAGCGGGGGGCGCAATGAGCAGTACTTC. The chain joins TRBV12-3 or TRBV12-4 to TRBJ2-7; TRBD2 aligns across 15 bases. This CDR3 region has 21 residues. The trim removed 3 bases at V and 7 bases at J, leaving 22 bases unmatched.

This clonotype was seen ten or more times. The genes are TRBV5-1 and TRBJ2-5, with D unresolved. Germline V gene data show CDR1 as SGHRS and CDR2 as YFSETQ. The V end lost 5 bases, the J end lost 2 bases, and 4 bases lay between the germline ends. This CDR3 is built from 11 residues. CDR3 residues: CASREQETQYF. As DNA, the CDR3 is TGCGCCAGCAGAGAGCAAGAGACCCAGTACTTC.

This clonotype was observed a few times. J is TRBJ2-1 and V is TRBV12-3 or TRBV12-4; the match to TRBD2 covers 15 bases. Losses at the gene ends were 3 bases for V and 1 base for J; bases not matched to a gene: 10. The CDR3 runs to 20 residues. CDR3 protein: CASSFIAGLAGGASYNEQFF. The CDR3 region has the DNA TGTGCCAGCAGTTTTATAGCCGGACTAGCGGGGGGGGCTTCCTACAATGAGCAGTTCTTC.

This clonotype showed up just a few times. The V and J genes are TRBV12-3 or TRBV12-4 and TRBJ2-7; weak D call: TRBD1 (5 bases). V lost 2 bases to trimming and J lost 6 bases, with 11 bases between them. This CDR3 has 13 amino acids. This chain's CDR3 is CASSLNQGREQYF. For the CDR3, the DNA is TGTGCCAGCAGTTTAAATCAGGGCCGCGAGCAGTACTTC.

As for this clonotype: A much larger clone differs by one base, so this may be a read error. V gene TRBV20-1 combines with J gene TRBJ2-2; 10 bases line up with TRBD1. Germline CDR1 DFQATT, CDR2 SNEGSKA (reference sequence). CDR3 length: 16 residues. For the CDR3, the DNA is TGCAGTGCTGGAGACCCGGACAGGGGGGGCACCGGGGAGCTGTTTTTT. Translation gives CSAGDPDRGGTGELFF.

There are a few counts of this clonotype. This rearrangement joins TRBV7-2 to TRBJ2-7; 9 bases are a match to TRBD2. V lost 6 bases, J lost 3 bases, and 6 bases stayed unmatched. Germline assignment: CDR1 SGHTA and CDR2 FQGNSA. The CDR3 has 14 amino acids. The CDR3 region has the DNA TGTGCCAGCAGGCGAGAGCGGGGGGACTACGAGCAGTACTTC. Translated: CASRRERGDYEQYF. The full variable domain, rest sourced from reference TRBV7-2 and TRBJ2-7, is GAGVSQSPSNKVTEKGKDVELRCDPISGHTALYWYRQSLGQGLEFLIYFQGNSAPDKSGLPSDRFSAERTGGSVSTLTIQRTQQEDSAVYLCASRRERGDYEQYFGPGTRLTVT.

The chain joins TRBV5-1 to TRBJ2-1, with 8 positions matching TRBD2. Germline V gene data show CDR1 as SGHRS and CDR2 as YFSETQ. V lost 7 bases and J lost 4; bases outside the gene matches: 10. This CDR3 contains 15 residues. CDR3 nucleotides: TGCGCCAGCGGAAGAATCCGGGGGGGATACAATGAGCAGTTCTTC. It codes for CASGRIRGGYNEQFF.

Many counts were recorded for this clonotype. The chain has TRBV29-1 and TRBJ2-3, with a weak D call TRBD1 (7 bases). The CDR3 is 14 residues long. CDR1 and CDR2 from the germline V gene are SQVTM and ANQGSEA. V dropped 4 bases and J dropped 2 bases, with 13 bases sitting between them. The DNA of the CDR3 is TGCAGCGTTGTGCGCAGGGGGGCCACAGATACGCAGTATTTT. This codes for CSVVRRGATDTQYF.

The chain joins TRBV4-3 to TRBJ2-7, with D perhaps given as TRBD1 or TRBD2 (6 bases each). This CDR3 contains 15 residues. The V gene's germline CDR1 is LGHNA and CDR2 YSLEER. V lost 1 base and J 7 bases, leaving 17 bases between the germline ends. CDR3 DNA: TGCGCCAGCAGCCAAGGGCCGTCTGGGGGGCATGAGCAGTACTTC. Its translation is CASSQGPSGGHEQYF.

Turning to this clonotype: A read error is possible here, since a much larger clone lies one base away. The chain has TRBV12-3 or TRBV12-4 and TRBJ2-7; no clear D. This CDR3 has 13 residues. The CDR3 protein is CASSRISGYERYF. The CDR3 DNA sequence: TGTGCCAGCAGTCGAATCAGTGGCTACGAGCGGTACTTC.

Turning to this clonotype: This may come from a read error, since a much larger clone is one base off. The chain carries TRBV4-1 and TRBJ2-1; tentative D call: TRBD2 (5 bases). The tail of the sequence fits TRBJ2-7 better, so the J call may be wrong. The CDR3 has 18 amino acids. CDR1 is MGHRA and CDR2 is YSYEKL in the germline V gene. In DNA form, the CDR3 reads TGCGCCAGCAGCCAAGAGACCCCGGGAATTGGCTCCTACAATGAGCAGTACTTC. As protein: CASSQETPGIGSYNEQYF.

The genes are TRBV20-1 and TRBJ2-3; 11 positions match TRBD2. The germline V gene has CDR1 DFQATT and CDR2 SNEGSKA (reference sequence). With V trimmed by 5 bases and J by 2 bases, 6 bases remained unmatched. This CDR3 comprises 15 residues. CDR3 in amino acids: CSARRLAGTTDTQYF. The CDR3 bases are TGCAGTGCTCGCAGACTAGCGGGGACCACAGATACGCAGTATTTT.

There are a few counts of this clonotype. The chain has TRBV18 and TRBJ2-2; the D gene could be TRBD1 or TRBD2 (5 bases each). Germline values: CDR1 KGHSH, CDR2 LQKENI. V was shortened by 5 bases and J by 5 bases, with 18 bases between the two germline ends. The CDR3 totals 16 residues. The CDR3 here is CASSSSGKGVTGELFF. CDR3 nucleotides: TGTGCCAGCTCATCATCGGGAAAAGGGGTAACCGGGGAGCTGTTTTTT.

This clonotype was counted only a few times. V usage is TRBV12-3 or TRBV12-4 and J usage is TRBJ1-2; D gene uncertain. Trimming left V 5 bases short and J 8 bases short, with 15 bases between. CDR3 size: 13 residues. The CDR3 DNA reads TGTGCCAGCAGTCCGTACCCTCTGGGGGGCTACACCTTC. Encoded protein: CASSPYPLGGYTF.

In its sample, this clonotype was seen once. The chain recombines TRBV5-1 with TRBJ2-1; 13 positions match TRBD2. The CDR3 spans 18 residues. CDR1 is SGHRS, CDR2 YFSETQ, per germline. With 4 bases clipped from V and 0 bases from J, the junction kept 7 bases outside the gene matches. The CDR3 sequence is CASSVGLAGQSSYNEQFF. In nucleotides, the CDR3 is TGCGCCAGCAGCGTGGGACTAGCGGGGCAGAGCTCCTACAATGAGCAGTTCTTC.

This sequence joins TRBV12-3 or TRBV12-4 and TRBJ2-5, with D hard to call. The CDR3 is 14 amino acids. V lost 5 bases and J 5 bases, leaving 15 bases between the germline ends. CDR3 sequence reads: CASSAPWTGETQYF. The CDR3 DNA is TGTGCCAGCAGTGCTCCGTGGACGGGCGAGACCCAGTACTTC.

In regard to this clonotype: The junction departs from germline at one end; a sequencing error may be responsible. The chain carries TRBV12-3 or TRBV12-4 and TRBJ2-1; TRBD1 might be the D (5 bases). This CDR3 region has 12 residues. Here the CDR3 DNA reads TGTGCCAGCAGGTTAGGGGCCAATGAGCAGTTCTTC. This codes for CASRLGANEQFF.

This clonotype was recorded a few times. The chain employs TRBV7-9 and TRBJ2-1, with 7 bases matching TRBD1. Trimming at V came to 6 bases and at J to 1 base, leaving 6 bases not matched to a gene. Germline-derived CDR1 and CDR2 are SEHNR and FQNEAQ (reference sequence). This CDR3 has 15 amino acids. The CDR3 nucleotides are TGTGCCAGCAGAGGCCGACAGGGATCCTACAATGAGCAGTTCTTC. Its protein is CASRGRQGSYNEQFF.

Notes on this clonotype: A read error may explain this, as a much larger clone is one base away. The chain joins TRBV6-5 to TRBJ2-1; a weak D match, TRBD2 (6 bases). Germline V gene sequence: CDR1 MNHEY, CDR2 SVGAGI. V lost 4 bases, J lost 5 bases, and 15 bases lay in between. The CDR3 sequence is 15 residues long. Written as DNA, the CDR3 is TGTGCCAGCAGTTGCGGGACCCGAGGGAACAATGAGCAGTTCTTC. Translation gives CASSCGTRGNNEQFF.

A remark on this clonotype: Since a much larger clone is just one base distant, this may be a read error. This chain connects TRBV4-3 to TRBJ2-7; no reliable D call. Trimming removed 4 bases at V and 1 base at J, with 14 bases between. The CDR3 contains 15 residues. CDR1 and CDR2 (germline): LGHNA, YSLEER. The CDR3 nucleotides are TGCGCCAGCAGCCGAGATTGGAGCACATCCTACGAGCAGTACTTC. Amino acid sequence: CASSRDWSTSYEQYF.

This clonotype appeared a few times. The chain recombines TRBV29-1 with TRBJ2-5; D tentatively fits TRBD1 or TRBD2 (5 bases each). Between the trimmed V and J ends, which lost 3 bases and 11 bases, there was a span of 22 bases. Germline V lookup: CDR1 SQVTM, CDR2 ANQGSEA. The CDR3 sequence is 14 residues long. The CDR3 loop reads CSVDGAQVRNEQYF. For the CDR3, the DNA is TGCAGCGTTGACGGGGCGCAGGTCCGGAATGAGCAGTACTTC.

This clonotype occurred a few times. J is TRBJ2-2 and V is TRBV30; 12 bases match TRBD2. Germline CDR1 GTSNPN, CDR2 SVGIG (reference sequence). The CDR3 runs 13 residues. The ends lost 8 bases at V and 6 bases at J; junction bases unmatched: 4. Here the CDR3 reads CALAGGVPGELFF. CDR3 coding DNA: TGTGCCCTAGCGGGGGGGGTCCCCGGGGAGCTGTTTTTT.

A remark on this clonotype: A read error is possible here, since a much larger clone lies one base away. J is TRBJ2-1 and V is TRBV12-3 or TRBV12-4; D not certain. V was cut by 3 bases and J by 13 bases, with 19 bases left in between. The CDR3 runs to 14 residues. CDR3 bases: TGTGCCAGCAGTTTTCTTGAGCGTGAAGAGACCCAGTTCTTC. It is translated as CASSFLEREETQFF.

Only one count was recorded for this clonotype. The V call is TRBV12-3 or TRBV12-4, the J call TRBJ2-3; 7 nucleotides align to TRBD1. CDR3 length: 16 amino acids. The V and J ends lost 6 bases and 4 bases, in that order; junction bases with no gene match: 13. CDR3 amino acids: CASSPSTRQGPDTQYF. CDR3 nucleotides: TGTGCCAGCAGCCCCTCCACCCGACAGGGCCCAGATACGCAGTATTTT.